This TCR beta chain was sequenced in a study of beta chain features in type 1 diabetes. The study, taken as a whole, reports: Patients with type 1 diabetes carried fewer insertions and had more deletions at their VDJ junctions. Among patients with Type 1 diabetes, TCRB CDR3s were moderately but significantly shorter in every one of the four CD4+ subsets. The naive, central memory and Treg TCRB repertoires looked more alike in patients than they did in healthy donors.

CDR3 length: 14 residues. V gave up 3 bases and J gave up 1 base; unmatched junction bases: 2. Germline CDR1 is SGDLS and CDR2 is YYNGEE. Every isolated RNA sample was fully reverse transcribed, so sequencing captured expressed TCRB transcripts. Naive, central memory and regulatory T cell samples averaged around 3.9 million reads. Produced via immunoSEQ multiplex PCR; TCRdb's table is partial and in-frame only. This table holds a few hundred thousand clones, roughly 9.8% found once. The sample holds many counts of this clone. The antigen is not known. One heparinised draw of blood, averaging around 120 mL, came from each donor.

Input material: central memory CD4+ T cells from blood. V is TRBV9 and J is TRBJ1-1; 8 bases match TRBD1. The TCR originated in a man aged 25-45 years with type 1 diabetes. CDR3 nucleotides: TGTGCCAGCAGCGGGGGACAGGAGAACACTGAAGCTTTCTTT. It specifies CASSGGQENTEAFF.